A single sample is the source of the 19 T cell receptor beta chains below, sequenced in a study of metastatic and nonmetastatic thyroid tumors. TCRdb re-analyzed the PCR reads using MiXCR. The sample lists tens of thousands of clones, approximately 19% occurring once. Until they underwent thyroid surgery, no patient had received any treatment. The sample taken for sequencing was blood. The receptors were sampled from a male donor with papillary thyroid cancer or a benign thyroid nodule (not recorded which). Some clones in this sample may be carry-over from other donors' samples.

This clone was seen repeatedly, ten times or more. The chain couples TRBV10-2 to TRBJ2-7; D call uncertain. The CDR3 sequence is 12 residues long. Germline CDR1 WSHSY, CDR2 SAAADI. V was pared by 5 bases and J by 3 bases, with 8 bases between. As DNA, the CDR3 is TGCGCCAGCAGTCACGCCATCTACGAGCAGTACTTC. It encodes CASSHAIYEQYF.

This clone is medium-sized in the sample. The chain joins TRBV24-1 to TRBJ2-1, with TRBD2 identical over 9 bases. CDR1 and CDR2 from the germline V gene are KGHDR and SFDVKD. The V and J ends lost 8 bases and 9 bases, in that order; junction bases with no gene match: 7. The CDR3 totals 13 residues. CDR3 sequence (DNA): TGTGCCACCATGGCGGGAGGGTCGTCTGAGCAGTTCTTC. It is translated as CATMAGGSSEQFF.

Relative to its sample, this clone is medium-sized. This chain joins TRBV6-1 and TRBJ1-2, with 7 bases fitting TRBD1. This CDR3 has 14 amino acids. Trimming removed 7 bases from V and 2 bases from J; junction bases left unmatched: 7. Germline lookup yields CDR1 MNHNS and CDR2 SASEGT. CDR3 in DNA: TGTGCCAGCACTCGCGGACAGGCGAACTATGGCTACACCTTC. Translated: CASTRGQANYGYTF.

This clone was observed many times. The genes are TRBV24-1 and TRBJ2-5; 13 bases match TRBD2. J lost 4 bases, V lost 5 bases, and 3 bases had no gene match. This CDR3 contains 15 residues. From germline, CDR1 is KGHDR and CDR2 SFDVKD. The CDR3 loop is CATSAWTSGRETQYF. The CDR3, as DNA: TGTGCCACCAGTGCATGGACTAGCGGGAGAGAGACCCAGTACTTC.

The genes are TRBV19 and TRBJ1-5, with 7 bases aligning to TRBD1. This CDR3 contains 13 residues. J was trimmed by 9 bases and V by 0 bases; bases with no gene match: 2. CDR1 LNHDA and CDR2 SQIVND come from the germline V gene (reference sequence). In nucleotides, the CDR3 is TGTGCCAGTAGTATAGACAGGGGGAGGCCCCAGCATTTT. The encoded protein is CASSIDRGRPQHF. The full variable domain, completed using reference TRBV19 and TRBJ1-5, is DGGITQSPKYLFRKEGQNVTLSCEQNLNHDAMYWYRQDPGQGLRLIYYSQIVNDFQKGDIAEGYSVSREKKESFPLTVTSAQKNPTAFYLCASSIDRGRPQHFGDGTRLSIL.

This clone was seen at least ten times. The chain uses TRBV6-5 and TRBJ1-1, with D possibly being TRBD1 (5 bases). In germline, CDR1 is MNHEY, CDR2 SVGAGI. Trimming shortened V by 0 bases and J by 5 bases, and 19 bases separated the two germline ends. The CDR3 spans 17 residues. The CDR3 protein is CASSYSFKAPRGTEAFF. CDR3 nucleotides: TGTGCCAGCAGTTACTCGTTTAAGGCCCCAAGGGGAACTGAAGCTTTCTTT.

This clone was detected ten times or more. The chain is built from TRBV18 and TRBJ2-6; 15 nucleotides match TRBD2. The CDR3 loop spans 20 amino acids. After removal of 4 bases from V and 0 bases from J, the junction contained 7 bases not matched to a gene. The V gene's germline CDR1 is KGHSH and CDR2 LQKENI. The DNA of the CDR3 is TGTGCCAGCTCACTCCTGGGACTAGCGGGAGGAAACTCTGGGGCCAACGTCCTGACTTTC. It translates to CASSLLGLAGGNSGANVLTF.

This clone has a count of ten or more. Distinct nucleotide sequences in the sample also encode this CDR3. J is TRBJ2-2 and V is TRBV4-1; D unresolved. Germline V gives CDR1 MGHRA, CDR2 YSYEKL. The CDR3 is 14 residues long. With 3 bases removed from V and 6 bases from J, the gap between germline ends came to 11 bases. The CDR3: CASSHPGEPGELFF. In DNA form, the CDR3 reads TGCGCCAGCAGCCATCCTGGGGAACCCGGGGAGCTGTTTTTT.

This clone was observed at least ten times. This sequence joins TRBV27 and TRBJ1-4, with 7 positions matching TRBD1. The V segment lost 5 bases and the J segment 10 bases; nucleotides outside the gene matches: 7. In germline, CDR1 is MNHEY, CDR2 SMNVEV (reference sequence). This CDR3 contains 13 residues. The CDR3 spells CASSETGQLKLFF. The DNA for the CDR3 is TGTGCCAGCAGTGAAACGGGACAGTTAAAACTGTTTTTT.

This clone showed up many times. The J gene is TRBJ1-4, the V gene TRBV3-1, with D perhaps matching TRBD1 (5 bases). CDR3 length: 16 residues. Germline CDR1 and CDR2: LGHDT and YNNKEL (reference sequence). The V and J ends lost 4 bases and 5 bases respectively, with 17 bases between them. CDR3 in amino acids: CASSPLPGRTNEKLFF. The CDR3 DNA is TGTGCCAGCAGCCCACTTCCGGGACGGACCAATGAAAAACTGTTTTTT.

This clone was counted a few times. The chain is built from TRBV6-5 and TRBJ1-4; 9 bases are a match to TRBD1. Germline CDR1 is MNHEY and CDR2 is SVGAGI. This CDR3 is 17 amino acids long. Trimming at V came to 2 bases and at J to 6 bases, leaving 10 bases not matched to a gene. Here the CDR3 reads CASSYGIPGQGDEKLFF. CDR3 coding DNA: TGTGCCAGCAGTTACGGGATACCGGGACAGGGAGATGAAAAACTGTTTTTT.

There are a few counts of this clone. The V and J genes are TRBV6-6 and TRBJ1-2; 8 bases are a match to TRBD1. Germline lookup yields CDR1 MNHNY and CDR2 SVGAGI (reference sequence). V dropped 0 bases and J dropped 5; count of bases not matched to a gene: 5. CDR3 length equals 15 residues. The CDR3 loop reads CASSYSRTGLYGYTF. The CDR3 DNA follows: TGTGCCAGCAGTTACTCTAGGACAGGGCTTTATGGCTACACCTTC.

This clone was found a few times. The chain uses TRBV12-3 or TRBV12-4 and TRBJ2-3; 9 bases agree with TRBD2. The length of the CDR3 is 16 residues. V was clipped by 5 bases and J by 5 bases; unmatched bases: 11. CDR3 nucleotide sequence: TGTGCCAGCAGTCATCTCTCGCGGGGGGGCAAAGATACGCAGTATTTT. Its translation is CASSHLSRGGKDTQYF.

This clone occurred many times. The gene calls are TRBV2 and TRBJ2-1, with 9 nucleotides matching TRBD2. The length of the CDR3 is 16 residues. The V gene's germline CDR1 is SNHLY and CDR2 FYNNEI. Unmatched junction bases numbered 4, after V lost 4 bases and J lost 0 bases. The CDR3 region has the DNA TGTGCCAGCAGTGCTCTAGCGGGAAGCTCCTACAATGAGCAGTTCTTC. This encodes CASSALAGSSYNEQFF.

This clone appeared many times. This rearrangement joins TRBV28 to TRBJ1-5; D perhaps matches TRBD1 (5 bases). The length of the CDR3 is 15 residues. Trimming took 5 bases from V and 5 from J, leaving 16 bases between them. From germline, CDR1 is MDHEN and CDR2 SYDVKM. CDR3 nucleotides: TGTGCCAGCAGTCTCATGGCAGGGTCGGATCAGCCCCAGCATTTT. It is translated as CASSLMAGSDQPQHF.

This clone was detected many times. The genes are TRBV20-1 and TRBJ2-1; D unresolved. V gave up 3 bases and J gave up 5 bases, with 14 bases separating them. Germline loops: CDR1 DFQATT, CDR2 SNEGSKA (reference sequence). The CDR3 sequence is 14 residues long. The CDR3 DNA follows: TGCAGTGCTAGGGTGGGATCCCTGGACAATGAGCAGTTCTTC. Translated, it gives CSARVGSLDNEQFF.

This clone was seen many times. The rearrangement uses TRBV9 and TRBJ1-3, with D perhaps TRBD1 (5 bases). The CDR3 covers 14 residues. V gave up 3 bases and J gave up 1 base, with 8 bases separating them. CDR1 is SGDLS and CDR2 is YYNGEE in the germline V gene. The CDR3 here is CASSGGVSGNTIYF. For the CDR3, the DNA is TGTGCCAGCAGCGGGGGGGTTTCTGGAAACACCATATATTTT.

This clone was recorded many times. This chain links TRBV4-1 with TRBJ2-2; TRBD1 might be the D (5 bases). The CDR3 length is 14 residues. V was trimmed by 4 bases and J by 8 bases, leaving 14 bases between them. Germline V CDR1 and CDR2: MGHRA, YSYEKL. This CDR3 is CASSPPTRTGELFF. The CDR3 nucleotides are TGCGCCAGCAGCCCCCCAACGAGGACAGGGGAGCTGTTTTTT.

This clone is medium-sized within its sample. The chain couples TRBV12-5 to TRBJ2-7; no definite D call. This CDR3 comprises 13 residues. The ends were cut back, 2 bases at V and 5 bases at J, with 10 bases in the middle. The germline V gene has CDR1 LGHNT and CDR2 FRNRAP. This CDR3 is CASGLWEGHEQYF. The CDR3 DNA reads TGTGCTAGTGGTTTGTGGGAAGGCCACGAGCAGTACTTC.